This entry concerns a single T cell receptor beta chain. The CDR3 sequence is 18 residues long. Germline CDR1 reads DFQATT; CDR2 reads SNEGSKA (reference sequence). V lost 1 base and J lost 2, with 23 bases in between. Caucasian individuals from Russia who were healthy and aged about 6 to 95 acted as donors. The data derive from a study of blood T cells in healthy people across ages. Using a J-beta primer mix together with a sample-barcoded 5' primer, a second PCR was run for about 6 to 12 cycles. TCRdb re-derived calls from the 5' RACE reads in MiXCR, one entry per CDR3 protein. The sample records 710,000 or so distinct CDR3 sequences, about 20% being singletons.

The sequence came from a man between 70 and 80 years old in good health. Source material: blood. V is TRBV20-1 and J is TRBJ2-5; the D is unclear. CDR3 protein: CSARAFPVGFSQQETQYF. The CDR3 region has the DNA TGCAGTGCTAGAGCCTTCCCTGTAGGCTTTAGCCAACAAGAGACCCAGTACTTC.